This T cell receptor beta chain was identified during a study of T cells in localized non-small cell lung cancer. General observations from the study: Median detection of top 100 tumor clones in adjacent lung was approximately 50 clones.

Repertoires were generated with immunoSEQ multiplex PCR, while TCRdb's copy carries only in-frame clones and drops some. Of about 92,000 clones in the sample, roughly 90% are singletons; the top ten hold 4.1%. As regards this clone: What it binds is unknown.

The CDR3 runs 12 residues. V was cut by 1 base and J by 3 bases, with 5 bases left in between. Germline-derived CDR1 and CDR2 are SGHNT and YYREEE (reference sequence). This rearrangement joins TRBV5-4 to TRBJ2-7; D not resolved. The material sequenced was PBMCs, taken before any cancer treatment. The receptor's source is a woman aged 35 to 70 with stage II squamous cell lung carcinoma. CDR3 sequence reads: CASSLQDYEQYF. CDR3 coding DNA: TGTGCCAGCAGCTTGCAGGACTACGAGCAGTACTTC.